The 10 T cell receptor beta chains given below trace back to one sample, sequenced in a study of shared clonotypes between healthy human individuals. Only in-frame clones appear in the TCRdb table, and some are missing; sequencing was by immunoSEQ multiplex PCR. The sample lists more than 450,000 clones, 79% occurring once. Material: PBMCs. The receptors were gathered from a middle-aged woman in good health. Some clones in this sample may be carry-over from other donors' samples.

This chain uses TRBV28 with TRBJ2-1; 9 bases align to TRBD2. The CDR3 spans 15 residues. The germline V gene has CDR1 MDHEN and CDR2 SYDVKM. Losses at the gene ends were 5 bases for V and 9 bases for J; bases not matched to a gene: 11. The CDR3 protein is CASSDPGLARPEQFF. CDR3 DNA: TGTGCCAGCAGTGACCCGGGACTAGCAAGGCCTGAGCAGTTCTTC.

This clone showed up just a few times. The chain carries TRBV28 and TRBJ2-2; unclear D gene. The V end was cut by 5 bases, the J end by 1 base, with 11 bases between. Germline V lookup: CDR1 MDHEN, CDR2 SYDVKM. The CDR3 has 15 amino acids. The CDR3, as DNA: TGTGCCAGCAGTCCCACCGGGTTGAACACCGGGGAGCTGTTTTTT. Encoded protein: CASSPTGLNTGELFF.

The chain recombines TRBV15 with TRBJ2-3; TRBD1 agrees at 7 bases. The V segment lost 1 base and the J segment 4 bases; nucleotides outside the gene matches: 5. The germline V gene has CDR1 LNHNV and CDR2 YYDKDF (reference sequence). CDR3 length equals 15 residues. CDR3 residues: CATSRADRAADTQYF. The DNA of the CDR3 is TGTGCCACCAGCAGAGCCGACAGGGCGGCAGATACGCAGTATTTT. Supplemented by reference TRBV15 and TRBJ2-3, the full variable domain reads DAMVIQNPRYQVTQFGKPVTLSCSQTLNHNVMYWYQQKSSQAPKLLFHYYDKDFNNEADTPDNFQSRRPNTSFCFLDIRSPGLGDTAMYLCATSRADRAADTQYFGPGTRLTVL.

The chain links TRBV5-4 to TRBJ2-1, with 8 bases fitting TRBD2. The CDR3 has 15 amino acids. V lost 1 base to trimming and J lost 2 bases; unmatched junction nucleotides: 2. Germline V lookup: CDR1 SGHNT, CDR2 YYREEE (reference sequence). The CDR3 loop is CASSLFSGTYNEQFF. For the CDR3, the DNA is TGTGCCAGCAGCTTGTTTAGCGGGACCTACAATGAGCAGTTCTTC.

The genes are TRBV19 and TRBJ1-5, with D perhaps TRBD1 (6 bases). The V end was cut by 5 bases, the J end by 4 bases, with 12 bases between. In germline, CDR1 is LNHDA, CDR2 SQIVND (reference sequence). This CDR3 has 14 residues. CDR3 DNA sequence: TGTGCCAGTAGTCTGGACAGAATTAATCAGCCCCAGCATTTT. This sequence encodes CASSLDRINQPQHF.

In DNA, the CDR3 is TGCGCCAGCAGCCAACCAGGACAGGGGGTCTATGGCTACACCTTC. Protein sequence: CASSQPGQGVYGYTF. J is TRBJ1-2 and V is TRBV4-1; TRBD1 matches at 10 bases. V lost 2 bases, J lost 4 bases, and 4 bases stayed unmatched. Per germline, CDR1 MGHRA and CDR2 YSYEKL. CDR3 length equals 15 residues.

This clone has only a few counts. This sequence joins TRBV30 and TRBJ1-1; D is undetermined. The CDR3 runs 12 residues. The germline V gene has CDR1 GTSNPN and CDR2 SVGIG (reference sequence). V was shortened by 2 bases and J by 1 base, with 5 bases between the two germline ends. The CDR3 coding sequence is TGTGCCTGGAGTATAGGGAACACTGAAGCTTTCTTT. Translating gives CAWSIGNTEAFF.

The V and J genes are TRBV20-1 and TRBJ1-3; D gene uncertain. Germline loops: CDR1 DFQATT, CDR2 SNEGSKA (reference sequence). The CDR3 has 11 residues. With 6 bases removed from V and 2 bases from J, the gap between germline ends came to 5 bases. For the CDR3, the DNA is TGCAGTGCCACACCTGGAAACACCATATATTTT. Amino acids: CSATPGNTIYF.

The chain links TRBV29-1 to TRBJ2-2, with 7 bases that match TRBD2. V trimming: 6 bases; J trimming: 7 bases; junction bases outside the gene matches: 8. CDR1 and CDR2 (germline): SQVTM, ANQGSEA. CDR3 length: 13 residues. The CDR3 loop reads CSVRDYPSGELFF. The CDR3 DNA follows: TGCAGCGTCCGGGACTATCCTAGCGGGGAGCTGTTTTTT.

The sample holds one count of this clone. The gene calls are TRBV20-1 and TRBJ2-7, with D possibly TRBD1 on 6 matching bases. The V gene lost 6 bases and the J gene lost 5 bases, with 11 bases spanning the gap. The V gene's germline CDR1 is DFQATT and CDR2 SNEGSKA (reference sequence). The CDR3 covers 11 residues. The CDR3 sequence: CSAGQNHEQYF. CDR3 coding DNA: TGCAGTGCCGGACAGAACCACGAGCAGTACTTC.